The sequence of this TCR beta chain was determined in a study of T cell repertoires in cytomegalovirus infection. Study results and limitations: CMV-specific TCR beta clonotypes restricted by HLA-C dominated the ex vivo response.

TCRdb reprocessed the reads with MiXCR, giving one entry per CDR3 protein. Found here are about 330,000 distinct CDR3 sequences, over 7.5% of them singletons; the top ten hold around 4%. CDR3 size: 11 residues. CDR1 is SGDLS and CDR2 is YYNGEE in the germline V gene. Deletions cut 4 bases from V and 6 bases from J, with 6 bases between. Only a few counts were recorded for this clonotype. As yet, its antigen is unknown. Sequencing was performed on PBMCs. The origin of this receptor is a human donor in good health (CMV status not recorded). Some clones in this sample may be carry-over from other donors' samples. The J gene is TRBJ2-3, the V gene TRBV9; D is undetermined. As DNA, the CDR3 is TGTGCCAGCAGCACTTTGGATACGCAGTATTTT. As protein: CASSTLDTQYF.